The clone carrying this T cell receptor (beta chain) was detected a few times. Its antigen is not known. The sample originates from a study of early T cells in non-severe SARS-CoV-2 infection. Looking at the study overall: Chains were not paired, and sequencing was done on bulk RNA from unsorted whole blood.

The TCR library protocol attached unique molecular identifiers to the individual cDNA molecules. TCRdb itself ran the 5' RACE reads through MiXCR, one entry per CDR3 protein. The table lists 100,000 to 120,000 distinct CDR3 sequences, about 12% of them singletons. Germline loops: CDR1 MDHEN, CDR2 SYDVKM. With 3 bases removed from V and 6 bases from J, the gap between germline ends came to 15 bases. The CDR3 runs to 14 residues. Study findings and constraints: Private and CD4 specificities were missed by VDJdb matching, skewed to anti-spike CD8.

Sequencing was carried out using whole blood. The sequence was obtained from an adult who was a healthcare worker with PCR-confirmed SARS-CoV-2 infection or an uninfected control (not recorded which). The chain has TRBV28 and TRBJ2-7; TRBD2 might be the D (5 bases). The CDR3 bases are TGTGCCAGCAGTTTGGAACTGGGGAGAAGCGAGCAGTACTTC. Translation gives CASSLELGRSEQYF.